Presented here are 6 T cell receptor beta chains from one specimen sequenced in a study of T cell repertoires in cytomegalovirus infection. Their antigens are not known. One entry per CDR3 protein, called by TCRdb with MiXCR from the reads. Of more than 85,000 distinct CDR3 sequences in the sample, around 30% are singletons; the top ten hold 81%. Specimen: CD8+ T cells from cultured PBMCs, collected from culture after CMV antigen stimulation. Receptors were obtained from a human donor in good health (CMV status not recorded). Some clones in this sample may be carry-over from other donors' samples.

This chain links TRBV27 with TRBJ1-1; possible D gene TRBD1, 5 bases. CDR1 MNHEY and CDR2 SMNVEV come from the germline V gene (reference sequence). This CDR3 has 14 residues. Between the trimmed V and J ends, which lost 2 bases and 6 bases, there was a span of 13 bases. This chain's CDR3 is CASSLTGTYAEAFF. The CDR3 nucleotides are TGTGCCAGCAGTTTAACGGGGACGTACGCTGAAGCTTTCTTT.

The J gene is TRBJ1-5, the V gene TRBV12-3 or TRBV12-4; D gene unclear. V lost 6 bases and J lost 7, with 16 bases in between. This CDR3 is built from 14 residues. Here the CDR3 reads CASSPSDGRQPQHF. DNA of the CDR3: TGTGCCAGCAGCCCCTCGGACGGAAGACAGCCCCAGCATTTT.

A few counts support this clonotype. The chain combines TRBV6-5 with TRBJ2-7; a weak D match, TRBD1 (5 bases). Germline CDR1 is MNHEY and CDR2 is SVGAGI. The CDR3 covers 14 residues. Deletions cut 2 bases from V and 3 bases from J, with 11 bases between. CDR3 protein: CASSYGGAYYEQYF. The CDR3 nucleotides are TGTGCCAGCAGTTACGGTGGGGCTTACTACGAGCAGTACTTC.

This clonotype was picked up a small number of times. Here the CDR3 reads CATKISSGNTIYF. The CDR3 DNA follows: TGTGCCACCAAGATATCCTCTGGAAACACCATATATTTT. This rearrangement joins TRBV10-3 to TRBJ1-3; no definite D call. Germline V gene sequence: CDR1 ENHRY, CDR2 SYGVKD. The CDR3 extends over 13 amino acids. The V and J ends lost 10 bases and 0 bases respectively, with 10 bases between them.

In its sample, this clonotype was seen a few times. The rearrangement uses TRBV2 and TRBJ2-4; the D is unclear. V shed 2 bases and J shed 0 bases, with 11 bases lying between them. The CDR3 contains 16 residues. CDR1 is SNHLY and CDR2 is FYNNEI in the germline V gene. CDR3 in amino acids: CASSETLGLAKNIQYF. The DNA of the CDR3 is TGTGCCAGCAGTGAAACCCTGGGATTAGCCAAAAACATTCAGTACTTC.

This clonotype was detected only a few times. The chain carries TRBV6-6 and TRBJ2-1, with D maybe TRBD1 (6 bases). CDR3 length equals 17 residues. Trimming took 0 bases from V and 0 from J, leaving 12 bases between them. Germline V CDR1 and CDR2: MNHNY, SVGAGI (reference sequence). The CDR3 coding sequence is TGTGCCAGCAGTTACTCCCCCGGGACATACTCCTACAATGAGCAGTTCTTC. It specifies CASSYSPGTYSYNEQFF.